Listed below are T cell receptor beta chains from one sample, sequenced in a study of cytomegalovirus exposure and HLA in healthy donors. The repertoire was sequenced with immunoSEQ multiplex PCR; TCRdb's copy has only in-frame clones and lacks some. Its clone listing holds 200,000 or so clones. The sequenced sample consisted of PBMCs. These receptors all stem from a girl aged 2 to 9 in good health and CMV-seropositive. The CDR3 runs from the conserved cysteine through the conserved F or W. A D gene is named only where the DNA matches it firmly.

j_call v_call cdr3_length d_call cdr3_aa cdr3_nt
TRBJ1-1 TRBV29-1 14 TRBD1 CSVDPGQGIGEAFF TGCAGCGTTGATCCGGGACAGGGGATAGGGGAGGCTTTCTTT
TRBJ2-7 TRBV28 12 TRBD1 CASRQGSYEQYF TGTGCCAGTCGACAGGGGTCCTACGAGCAGTACTTC
TRBJ2-7 TRBV5-4 16 TRBD2 CASSSLLAGVSYEQYF TGTGCCAGCAGCTCCTTACTAGCGGGAGTATCCTACGAGCAGTACTTC
TRBJ1-1 TRBV29-1 14 . CSSTTLSEHTEAFF TGCAGCTCAACTACCCTATCAGAGCACACTGAAGCTTTCTTT
TRBJ2-7 TRBV10-2 15 TRBD2 CASRALAGDPYEQYF TGCGCCAGCAGGGCCCTAGCGGGGGACCCCTACGAGCAGTACTTC
TRBJ1-1 TRBV9 17 TRBD1 CASSASSQGQKNTEAFF TGTGCCAGCAGCGCAAGTTCTCAGGGACAGAAGAACACTGAAGCTTTCTTT
TRBJ2-1 TRBV7-6 15 TRBD2 CASSSSGGGVDEQFF TGTGCCAGCAGCTCCTCTGGCGGGGGGGTGGATGAGCAGTTCTTC
TRBJ2-3 TRBV28 14 . CASSLRVSTDTQYF TGTGCCAGCAGTTTGAGGGTGAGCACAGATACGCAGTATTTT
TRBJ2-3 TRBV7-7 18 . CASSPLPRSPAGTDTQYF TGTGCTAGCAGCCCCCTCCCTCGGAGTCCGGCTGGCACAGATACGCAGTATTTT
TRBJ2-1 TRBV28 16 TRBD1 CASGTGGTGYYNEQFF TGTGCCAGCGGGACAGGGGGCACGGGTTACTACAATGAGCAGTTCTTC
TRBJ2-7 TRBV2 12 TRBD1 CASSRDSYEQYF TGTGCCAGCAGCAGGGACAGCTACGAGCAGTACTTC
TRBJ2-7 TRBV9 14 . CASSVSRGPGEQYF TGTGCCAGCAGCGTAAGTCGAGGGCCGGGTGAGCAGTACTTC
TRBJ2-7 TRBV28 14 TRBD1 CASTEQGANYEQYF TGTGCCAGCACTGAACAGGGGGCGAACTACGAGCAGTACTTC
TRBJ2-7 TRBV2 13 . CASQGGWAYEQYF TGTGCCAGCCAAGGGGGATGGGCCTACGAGCAGTACTTC
TRBJ2-7 TRBV13 18 TRBD2 CASSFAPLHSGKYYEQYF TGTGCCAGCAGCTTTGCCCCCTTACATAGCGGGAAATACTACGAGCAGTACTTC
TRBJ1-6 TRBV14 13 TRBD1 CASSPHRGAPLHF TGTGCCAGCAGCCCCCACAGGGGCGCACCCCTCCACTTT
TRBJ1-2 TRBV28 12 . CASSLGDYGYTF TGTGCCAGCAGTTTAGGAGACTATGGCTACACCTTC
TRBJ2-3 TRBV5-1 17 TRBD2 CASSLSTSGMPPDTQYF TGCGCCAGCAGCTTGTCAACTAGCGGGATGCCCCCAGATACGCAGTATTTT
TRBJ1-1 TRBV2 15 . CASSEAPRVGGEAFF TGTGCCAGCAGTGAAGCTCCCAGGGTCGGGGGTGAAGCTTTCTTT
TRBJ1-5 TRBV6-1 12 . CASSGEVMSQHF TGTGCCAGCAGTGGGGAGGTTATGTCCCAGCATTTT
TRBJ1-1 TRBV7-3 13 . CASSLGQNTEAFF TGTGCCAGCAGCTTAGGACAGAACACTGAAGCTTTCTTT
TRBJ2-7 TRBV10-3 15 TRBD2 CAISGTSGRSSEQYF TGTGCCATCAGTGGGACTAGCGGGAGGAGTAGCGAGCAGTACTTC
TRBJ2-7 TRBV13 12 . CASSPQRLVRYF TGTGCCAGCAGCCCACAAAGACTAGTTCGGTACTTC
TRBJ1-5 TRBV19 15 TRBD1 CASRLQGVGNQPQHF TGTGCCAGTAGACTACAGGGGGTCGGCAATCAGCCCCAGCATTTT
TRBJ1-2 TRBV5-1 15 TRBD1 CASRWDSTLYVGYTF TGCGCCAGCAGGTGGGACAGCACTCTCTATGTAGGCTACACCTTC
TRBJ2-1 TRBV11-3 15 . CASSYRVSSYNEQFF TGTGCCAGCAGCTACCGGGTAAGCTCCTACAATGAGCAGTTCTTC
TRBJ1-1 TRBV28 12 . CAAGLGGTEAFF TGTGCCGCAGGGCTGGGGGGCACTGAAGCTTTCTTT
TRBJ1-4 TRBV19 14 . CASSSSATNEKLFF TGTGCCAGTAGTTCGTCTGCAACTAATGAAAAACTGTTTTTT
TRBJ2-7 TRBV20-1 11 . CSASPQEAQYF TGCAGTGCTAGCCCTCAGGAGGCGCAGTACTTC
TRBJ2-1 TRBV28 19 TRBD1 CASREISDRGLFSYNEQFF TGTGCCAGCAGAGAAATCTCGGACAGGGGGCTTTTTTCCTACAATGAGCAGTTCTTC
TRBJ2-5 TRBV19 14 TRBD1 CASSTIRQGETQYF TGTGCCAGTAGTACGATCCGACAGGGAGAGACCCAGTACTTC
TRBJ1-2 TRBV10-3 13 . CAIRLDTNYGYTF TGTGCCATCAGATTGGACACCAACTATGGCTACACCTTC
TRBJ2-7 TRBV19 16 TRBD1 CASSTDWTGWAEEQYF TGTGCCAGTAGTACCGATTGGACAGGGTGGGCGGAGGAGCAGTACTTC
TRBJ2-7 TRBV28 9 . CASSLRLTF TGTGCCAGCAGTTTGAGGCTAACCTTC
TRBJ2-3 TRBV10-3 15 . CAISESLVEADTQYF TGTGCCATCAGTGAGTCGTTAGTCGAGGCAGATACGCAGTATTTT
TRBJ2-3 TRBV6-1 15 TRBD2 CASSGTSGRTDTQYF TGTGCCAGCAGTGGGACTAGCGGGAGGACAGATACGCAGTATTTT
TRBJ2-6 TRBV19 16 . CASSKDSLPGANVLTF TGTGCCAGTAGTAAGGACAGCCTCCCTGGGGCCAACGTCCTGACTTTC
TRBJ2-7 TRBV29-1 13 . CSVEDARSYEQYF TGCAGCGTTGAAGACGCCAGATCCTACGAGCAGTACTTC
TRBJ2-7 TRBV7-7 17 TRBD1 CASSRGEFDRGRHEQYF TGTGCTAGCAGCCGAGGGGAGTTCGACAGGGGTCGGCACGAGCAGTACTTC
TRBJ2-1 TRBV5-1 17 TRBD2 CASSKPGLAGGSSEQFF TGCGCCAGCAGCAAGCCGGGACTAGCGGGAGGGTCGTCTGAGCAGTTCTTC
TRBJ2-7 TRBV6-5 15 TRBD2 CATETSVGSGGEQYF TGTGCCACTGAAACTAGCGTCGGATCCGGGGGCGAGCAGTACTTC
TRBJ2-2 TRBV25-1 11 . CASTAVGELFF TGTGCCAGCACGGCGGTCGGGGAGCTGTTTTTT
TRBJ2-5 TRBV7-9 17 TRBD2 CASSPGTSGRTQETQYF TGTGCCAGCAGCCCCGGTACTAGCGGGAGGACTCAAGAGACCCAGTACTTC
TRBJ2-4 TRBV25-1 13 . CASSRTGTDIQYF TGTGCCAGCAGTCGTACAGGGACGGACATTCAGTACTTC
TRBJ2-7 TRBV27 13 . CASRGGGSYEQYF TGTGCCAGCAGAGGGGGGGGTTCCTACGAGCAGTACTTC
TRBJ2-7 TRBV5-4 15 . CASSLPSGIKDEQYF TGTGCCAGCAGCTTGCCGTCAGGGATCAAGGACGAGCAGTACTTC